This is a list of T cell receptor beta chains from one sample in a study of tissue T cells after allogeneic stem cell transplantation. Data came from immunoSEQ multiplex PCR; TCRdb stores just in-frame clones and leaves some out. This table has about 4,100 clones, over 75% appearing once. Sample: esophageal tissue, taken at autopsy. The receptors were sampled from a male patient aged 60 or over with steroid-refractory graft-versus-host disease after an allogeneic stem cell transplant. A share of the T cells may be of graft donor origin. CDR3s include the opening cysteine and the closing phenylalanine or tryptophan. The D gene is left open where the match is weak. The size of a clone is reported for some rows only, either as once, few or many, or as a class for expanded clones.

CDR3 protein: CASSGVGSTDTQYF; CDR3 DNA: TGCGCCAGCAGTGGGGTGGGTAGCACAGATACGCAGTATTTT; J gene: TRBJ2-3; D gene: .; V gene: TRBV10-2; clone size: .; CDR3 length: 14
CDR3 protein: CASSDRSDQPQHF; CDR3 DNA: TGTGCCAGTAGCGATAGGTCAGATCAGCCCCAGCATTTT; J gene: TRBJ1-5; D gene: .; V gene: TRBV19; clone size: .; CDR3 length: 13
CDR3 protein: CASSEGYEQYF; CDR3 DNA: TGTGCCAGCAGCGAAGGGTACGAGCAGTACTTC; J gene: TRBJ2-7; D gene: .; V gene: TRBV2; clone size: .; CDR3 length: 11
CDR3 protein: CASSLQTLYEQYF; CDR3 DNA: TGCGCCAGCAGCCTACAGACACTCTACGAGCAGTACTTC; J gene: TRBJ2-7; D gene: .; V gene: TRBV5-1; clone size: .; CDR3 length: 13
CDR3 protein: CASRGTSVPDTQYF; CDR3 DNA: TGTGCCAGCAGGGGGACTAGCGTCCCAGATACGCAGTATTTT; J gene: TRBJ2-3; D gene: TRBD2; V gene: TRBV25-1; clone size: .; CDR3 length: 14
CDR3 protein: CASSPPNSPLHF; CDR3 DNA: TGTGCCAGCAGCCCGCCCAATTCACCCCTCCACTTT; J gene: TRBJ1-6; D gene: .; V gene: TRBV5-5; clone size: few; CDR3 length: 12
CDR3 protein: CAWRRKQQANYGYTF; CDR3 DNA: TGTGCCTGGAGGAGAAAACAACAAGCTAACTATGGCTACACCTTC; J gene: TRBJ1-2; D gene: .; V gene: TRBV30; clone size: .; CDR3 length: 15
CDR3 protein: CASSPPPRETQYF; CDR3 DNA: TGTGCCAGCAGCCCTCCCCCGAGGGAGACCCAGTACTTC; J gene: TRBJ2-5; D gene: .; V gene: TRBV7-9; clone size: .; CDR3 length: 13
CDR3 protein: CASSSNRGLDTQYF; CDR3 DNA: TGTGCCAGCAGCTCAAACAGGGGGTTAGATACGCAGTATTTT; J gene: TRBJ2-3; D gene: TRBD1; V gene: TRBV11-3; clone size: once; CDR3 length: 14
CDR3 protein: CAWLGQGSGNEQFF; CDR3 DNA: TGTGCCTGGCTGGGACAGGGGAGCGGCAATGAGCAGTTCTTC; J gene: TRBJ2-1; D gene: TRBD1; V gene: TRBV30; clone size: .; CDR3 length: 14
CDR3 protein: CATSRANLGDTQYF; CDR3 DNA: TGTGCCACCAGTAGGGCCAATCTTGGAGATACGCAGTATTTT; J gene: TRBJ2-3; D gene: .; V gene: TRBV24-1; clone size: .; CDR3 length: 14
CDR3 protein: CASSLSVRGEETQYF; CDR3 DNA: TGTGCCAGCAGCTTAAGTGTGCGGGGGGAAGAGACCCAGTACTTC; J gene: TRBJ2-5; D gene: TRBD2; V gene: TRBV7-2; clone size: .; CDR3 length: 15
CDR3 protein: CATSDWDRLYGYTF; CDR3 DNA: TGTGCCACCAGTGATTGGGACAGACTCTATGGCTACACCTTC; J gene: TRBJ1-2; D gene: TRBD1; V gene: TRBV24-1; clone size: .; CDR3 length: 14
CDR3 protein: CASSQATGSNSPLHF; CDR3 DNA: TGCGCCAGCAGCCAAGCGACAGGGTCCAATTCACCCCTCCACTTT; J gene: TRBJ1-6; D gene: TRBD1; V gene: TRBV4-1; clone size: .; CDR3 length: 15
CDR3 protein: CASSSGTGRSNQPQHF; CDR3 DNA: TGTGCCAGTAGTTCCGGGACAGGGCGGTCCAATCAGCCCCAGCATTTT; J gene: TRBJ1-5; D gene: TRBD1; V gene: TRBV19; clone size: .; CDR3 length: 16
CDR3 protein: CASSHRQGVNTEAFF; CDR3 DNA: TGTGCCAGCAGTCACAGACAGGGTGTGAACACTGAAGCTTTCTTT; J gene: TRBJ1-1; D gene: TRBD1; V gene: TRBV28; clone size: .; CDR3 length: 15
CDR3 protein: CAWSPVGGYTF; CDR3 DNA: TGTGCCTGGAGTCCAGTGGGGGGCTACACCTTC; J gene: TRBJ1-2; D gene: .; V gene: TRBV30; clone size: .; CDR3 length: 11
CDR3 protein: CASSQNRDSSSGNTIYF; CDR3 DNA: TGTGCCAGCAGCCAAAATCGGGACTCCAGCTCTGGAAACACCATATATTTT; J gene: TRBJ1-3; D gene: .; V gene: TRBV3-1/TRBV3-2; clone size: .; CDR3 length: 17
CDR3 protein: CATRSRAYGYTF; CDR3 DNA: TGTGCCACCCGATCCAGGGCCTATGGCTACACCTTC; J gene: TRBJ1-2; D gene: .; V gene: TRBV11-2; clone size: .; CDR3 length: 12
CDR3 protein: CASSPRDRIVEKLFF; CDR3 DNA: TGTGCCAGCAGCCCCCGAGACAGGATAGTAGAAAAACTGTTTTTT; J gene: TRBJ1-4; D gene: .; V gene: TRBV4-2; clone size: once; CDR3 length: 15
CDR3 protein: CAWTDRGSYGYTF; CDR3 DNA: TGTGCCTGGACGGACAGGGGCAGCTATGGCTACACCTTC; J gene: TRBJ1-2; D gene: TRBD1; V gene: TRBV30; clone size: .; CDR3 length: 13
CDR3 protein: CASGWGGPNTGELFF; CDR3 DNA: TGTGCCAGCGGCTGGGGCGGCCCGAACACCGGGGAGCTGTTTTTT; J gene: TRBJ2-2; D gene: .; V gene: TRBV7-9; clone size: few; CDR3 length: 15
CDR3 protein: CASSQEVAQPQHF; CDR3 DNA: TGCGCCAGCAGCCAAGAGGTCGCGCAGCCCCAGCATTTT; J gene: TRBJ1-5; D gene: .; V gene: TRBV4-1; clone size: .; CDR3 length: 13
CDR3 protein: CASSRTGSDYGYTF; CDR3 DNA: TGTGCCAGCTCTCGGACAGGGAGTGATTATGGCTACACCTTC; J gene: TRBJ1-2; D gene: TRBD1; V gene: TRBV18; clone size: once; CDR3 length: 14
CDR3 protein: CASSSTTGAEQFF; CDR3 DNA: TGTGCCAGCAGCTCCACGACAGGGGCTGAGCAGTTCTTC; J gene: TRBJ2-1; D gene: TRBD1; V gene: TRBV7-8; clone size: .; CDR3 length: 13
CDR3 protein: CASSDGTSGGPVTGELFF; CDR3 DNA: TGCGCCAGCAGCGACGGGACTAGCGGGGGGCCCGTAACCGGGGAGCTGTTTTTT; J gene: TRBJ2-2; D gene: TRBD2; V gene: TRBV5-1; clone size: .; CDR3 length: 18
CDR3 protein: CATSSAELGYTF; CDR3 DNA: TGTGCCACCAGCAGCGCGGAGTTGGGCTACACCTTC; J gene: TRBJ1-2; D gene: .; V gene: TRBV15; clone size: .; CDR3 length: 12
CDR3 protein: CASSLIGLRGKLFF; CDR3 DNA: TGCGCCAGCAGCTTGATAGGGTTGAGGGGAAAACTGTTTTTT; J gene: TRBJ1-4; D gene: .; V gene: TRBV5-1; clone size: .; CDR3 length: 14
CDR3 protein: CASSQDTNHLVDTEAFF; CDR3 DNA: TGCGCCAGCAGCCAAGATACGAACCACCTGGTGGACACTGAAGCTTTCTTT; J gene: TRBJ1-1; D gene: .; V gene: TRBV4-3; clone size: .; CDR3 length: 17
CDR3 protein: CASSLNLRQVYNYGYTF; CDR3 DNA: TGTGCCAGCAGCTTGAATCTCCGGCAGGTGTACAACTATGGCTACACCTTC; J gene: TRBJ1-2; D gene: .; V gene: TRBV5-5; clone size: large; CDR3 length: 17
CDR3 protein: CASSPSHKGNTIYF; CDR3 DNA: TGTGCCAGCTCACCGTCGCACAAAGGAAACACCATATATTTT; J gene: TRBJ1-3; D gene: .; V gene: TRBV18; clone size: .; CDR3 length: 14
CDR3 protein: CASSSPGQGSLRAFF; CDR3 DNA: TGTGCCAGCAGTTCCCCGGGACAGGGGTCTCTCCGAGCTTTCTTT; J gene: TRBJ1-1; D gene: TRBD1; V gene: TRBV28; clone size: .; CDR3 length: 15
CDR3 protein: CASGTVDRRGEGSYNSPLHF; CDR3 DNA: TGTGCCAGCGGAACCGTGGACAGACGAGGGGAGGGATCCTATAATTCACCCCTCCACTTT; J gene: TRBJ1-6; D gene: .; V gene: TRBV21-1; clone size: .; CDR3 length: 20
CDR3 protein: CAWTPAGSYGYTF; CDR3 DNA: TGTGCCTGGACCCCGGCCGGGTCCTATGGCTACACCTTC; J gene: TRBJ1-2; D gene: .; V gene: TRBV30; clone size: .; CDR3 length: 13
CDR3 protein: CASAGIGEKLFF; CDR3 DNA: TGTGCCAGCGCAGGGATAGGTGAAAAACTGTTTTTT; J gene: TRBJ1-4; D gene: .; V gene: TRBV28; clone size: .; CDR3 length: 12
CDR3 protein: CASSRDSLNTEAFF; CDR3 DNA: TGTGCCAGCAGCCGGGACAGTCTGAACACTGAAGCTTTCTTT; J gene: TRBJ1-1; D gene: TRBD1; V gene: TRBV7-2; clone size: .; CDR3 length: 14
CDR3 protein: CASSRREWNTEAFF; CDR3 DNA: TGTGCCAGCAGCCGCAGGGAGTGGAACACTGAAGCTTTCTTT; J gene: TRBJ1-1; D gene: .; V gene: TRBV11-2; clone size: once; CDR3 length: 14